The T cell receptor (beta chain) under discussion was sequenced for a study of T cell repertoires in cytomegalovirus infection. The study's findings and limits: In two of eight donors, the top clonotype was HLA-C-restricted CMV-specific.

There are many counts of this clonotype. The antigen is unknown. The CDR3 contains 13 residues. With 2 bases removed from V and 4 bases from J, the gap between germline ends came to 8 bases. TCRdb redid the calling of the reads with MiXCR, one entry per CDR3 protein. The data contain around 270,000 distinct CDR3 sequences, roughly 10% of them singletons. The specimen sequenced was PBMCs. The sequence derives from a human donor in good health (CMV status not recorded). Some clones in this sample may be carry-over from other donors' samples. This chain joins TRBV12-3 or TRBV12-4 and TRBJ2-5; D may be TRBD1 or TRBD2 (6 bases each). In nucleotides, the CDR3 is TGTGCCAGCAGTTTATCGGGGGCAGAGACCCAGTACTTC. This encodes CASSLSGAETQYF.